Detailed here is one T cell receptor beta chain. In TCRdb, the RT-PCR reads were re-called with MiXCR into one record per CDR3 protein. The table includes about 150,000 distinct CDR3 sequences, approximately 35% detected once. The data are from a study of patients and donors after allogeneic stem cell transplantation. Germline CDR1 is MNHEY and CDR2 is SMNVEV (reference sequence). Trimming took 0 bases from V and 14 from J, leaving 8 bases between them. CDR3 length: 12 amino acids. Material: blood, either unsorted or a sorted T cell fraction (not recorded which). The chain joins TRBV27 to TRBJ1-6, with unresolved D. This clonotype was obtained from a human donor who was either an allogeneic HSCT recipient or a stem cell or donor lymphocyte infusion donor (not recorded which). It is not recorded whose cells these are; they may come from a transplant donor. The CDR3 DNA reads as TGTGCCAGCAGTTTATCGATTGGGTCCCTCCACTTT. Protein product: CASSLSIGSLHF.